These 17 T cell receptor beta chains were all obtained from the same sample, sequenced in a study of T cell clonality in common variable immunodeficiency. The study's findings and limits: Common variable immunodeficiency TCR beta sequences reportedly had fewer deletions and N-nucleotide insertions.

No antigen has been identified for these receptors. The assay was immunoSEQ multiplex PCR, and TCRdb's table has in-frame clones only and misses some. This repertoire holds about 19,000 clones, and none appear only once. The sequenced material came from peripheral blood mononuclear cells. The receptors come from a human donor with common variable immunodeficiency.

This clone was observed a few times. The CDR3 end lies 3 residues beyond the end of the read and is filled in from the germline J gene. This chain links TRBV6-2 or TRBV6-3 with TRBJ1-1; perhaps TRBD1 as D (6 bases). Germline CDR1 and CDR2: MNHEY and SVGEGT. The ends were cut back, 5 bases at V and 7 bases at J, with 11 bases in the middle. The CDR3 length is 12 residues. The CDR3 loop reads CASSRGYGEAFF. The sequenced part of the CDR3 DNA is TGTGCCAGCAGTAGGGGGTACGGTGAA.

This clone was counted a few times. Here the CDR3 reads CASRDGQSYGYTF. CDR3 bases read: TGTGCCAGCAGAGACGGACAAAGCTATGGC. V and J are TRBV2 and TRBJ1-2; tentative D call: TRBD1 (5 bases). Read sequence stops 3 residues before the CDR3 end, and the germline J gene provides the missing end. V was trimmed by 6 bases and J by 4 bases, leaving 12 bases between them. Germline assignment: CDR1 SNHLY and CDR2 FYNNEI. The CDR3 runs to 13 residues.

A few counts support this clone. The sequenced part of the CDR3 DNA is TGTGCCAGCAGCAGATTAGCGGGAGCGCAAGAGACC. Its protein is CASSRLAGAQET. The complete CDR3 reads CASSRLAGAQETQYF. This chain links TRBV7-9 with TRBJ2-5; TRBD2 matches 9 bases. The read stops 3 residues short of the end of the CDR3; the missing end is completed from the germline J gene. Looked up from germline, CDR1 is SEHNR and CDR2 is FQNEAQ (reference sequence). The CDR3 has 15 amino acids. With V trimmed by 5 bases and J by 2 bases, 6 bases remained unmatched.

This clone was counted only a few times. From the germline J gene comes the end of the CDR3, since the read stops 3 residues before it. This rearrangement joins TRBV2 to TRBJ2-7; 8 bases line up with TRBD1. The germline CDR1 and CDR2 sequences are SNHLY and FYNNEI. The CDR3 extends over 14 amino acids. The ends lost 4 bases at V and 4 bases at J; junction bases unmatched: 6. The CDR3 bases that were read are TGTGCCAGCAGTGGAGGAGACAGGGGTTACGAG. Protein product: CASSGGDRGYE. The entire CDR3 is CASSGGDRGYEQYF.

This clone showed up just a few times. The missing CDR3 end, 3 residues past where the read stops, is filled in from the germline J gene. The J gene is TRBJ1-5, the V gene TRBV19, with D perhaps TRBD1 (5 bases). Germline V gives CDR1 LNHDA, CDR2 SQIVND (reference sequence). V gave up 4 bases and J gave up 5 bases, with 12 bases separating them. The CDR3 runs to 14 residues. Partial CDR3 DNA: TGTGCCAGTAGTAATGGTAGGGGCTATCAGCCC. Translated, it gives CASSNGRGYQP. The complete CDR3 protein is CASSNGRGYQPQHF. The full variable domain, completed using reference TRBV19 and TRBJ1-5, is DGGITQSPKYLFRKEGQNVTLSCEQNLNHDAMYWYRQDPGQGLRLIYYSQIVNDFQKGDIAEGYSVSREKKESFPLTVTSAQKNPTAFYLCASSNGRGYQPQHFGDGTRLSIL.

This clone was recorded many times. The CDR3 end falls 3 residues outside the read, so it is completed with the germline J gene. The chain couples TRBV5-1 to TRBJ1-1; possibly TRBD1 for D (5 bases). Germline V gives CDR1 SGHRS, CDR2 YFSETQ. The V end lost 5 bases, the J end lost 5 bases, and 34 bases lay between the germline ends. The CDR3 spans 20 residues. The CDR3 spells CASSMGPWLNEGSRGTEAFF. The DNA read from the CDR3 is TGCGCCAGCAGTATGGGCCCTTGGCTAAACGAGGGCTCTCGGGGGACTGAA.

The sequenced part of the CDR3 DNA is TGTGCCAGCAGCTTTCAAATAACAGGGAATGAG. Translation gives CASSFQITGNE. The full CDR3 protein reads CASSFQITGNEQFF. The J gene is TRBJ2-1, the V gene TRBV7-6, with D possibly being TRBD1 (6 bases). The sequence runs out 3 residues before the end of the CDR3; the remainder is reconstructed from the germline J gene. Per germline, CDR1 SGHVS and CDR2 FNYEAQ. V was trimmed by 3 bases and J by 7 bases, leaving 13 bases between them. The CDR3 spans 14 residues.

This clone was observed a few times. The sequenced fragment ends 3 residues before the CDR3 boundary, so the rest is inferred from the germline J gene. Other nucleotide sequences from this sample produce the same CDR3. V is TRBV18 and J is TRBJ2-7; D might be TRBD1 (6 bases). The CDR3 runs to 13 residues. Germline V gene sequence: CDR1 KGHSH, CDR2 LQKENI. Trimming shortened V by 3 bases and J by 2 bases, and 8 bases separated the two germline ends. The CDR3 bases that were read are TGTGCCAGCTCACCCGGACAGACCTACGAG. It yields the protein CASSPGQTYE. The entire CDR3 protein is CASSPGQTYEQYF.

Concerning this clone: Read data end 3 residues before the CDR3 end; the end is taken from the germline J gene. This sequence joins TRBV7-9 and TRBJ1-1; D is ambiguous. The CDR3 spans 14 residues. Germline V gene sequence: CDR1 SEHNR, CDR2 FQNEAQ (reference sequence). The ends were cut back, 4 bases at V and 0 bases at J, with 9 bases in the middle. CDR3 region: CASSSTEMNTEAFF. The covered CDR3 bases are TGTGCCAGCAGCTCAACAGAGATGAACACTGAA.

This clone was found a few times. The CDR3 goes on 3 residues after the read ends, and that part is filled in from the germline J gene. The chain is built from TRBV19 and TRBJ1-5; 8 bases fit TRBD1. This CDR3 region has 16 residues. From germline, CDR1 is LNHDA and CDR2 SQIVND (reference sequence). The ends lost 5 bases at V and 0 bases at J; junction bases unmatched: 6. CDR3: CASSGQGAYSNQPQHF. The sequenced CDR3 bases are TGTGCCAGTAGTGGGCAGGGGGCGTATAGCAATCAGCCC.

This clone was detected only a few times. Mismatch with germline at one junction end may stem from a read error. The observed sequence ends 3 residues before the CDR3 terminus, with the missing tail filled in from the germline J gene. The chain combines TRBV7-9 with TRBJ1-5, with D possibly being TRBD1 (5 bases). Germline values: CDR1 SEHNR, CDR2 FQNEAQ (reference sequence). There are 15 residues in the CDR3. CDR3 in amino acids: CASSWGEDSNRPQHF. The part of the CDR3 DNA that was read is TGTGCCAGCAGCTGGGGGGAGGATAGCAATCGGCCC.

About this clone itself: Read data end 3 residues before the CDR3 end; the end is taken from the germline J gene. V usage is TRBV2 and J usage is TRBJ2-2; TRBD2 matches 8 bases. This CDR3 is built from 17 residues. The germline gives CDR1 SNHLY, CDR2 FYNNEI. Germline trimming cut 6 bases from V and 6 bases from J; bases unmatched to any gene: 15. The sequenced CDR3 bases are TGTGCCAGCAGCCGGCAAGCGGGAGAGGGGTGGGCCGGGGAG. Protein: CASSRQAGEGWAGE. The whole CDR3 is CASSRQAGEGWAGELFF.

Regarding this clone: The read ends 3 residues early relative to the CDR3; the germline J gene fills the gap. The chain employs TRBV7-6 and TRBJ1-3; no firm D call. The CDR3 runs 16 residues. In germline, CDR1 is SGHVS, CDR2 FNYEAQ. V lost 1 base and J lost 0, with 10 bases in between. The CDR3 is CASSLVAATSGNTIYF. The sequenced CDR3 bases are TGTGCCAGCAGCTTAGTAGCGGCCACCTCTGGAAACACC.

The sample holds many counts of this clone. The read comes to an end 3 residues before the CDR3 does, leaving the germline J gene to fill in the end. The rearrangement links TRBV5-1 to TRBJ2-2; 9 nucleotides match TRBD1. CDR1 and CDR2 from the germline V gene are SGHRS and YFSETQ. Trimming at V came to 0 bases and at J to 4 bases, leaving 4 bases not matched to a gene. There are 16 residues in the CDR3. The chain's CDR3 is CASSLGDRVGTGELFF. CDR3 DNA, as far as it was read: TGCGCCAGCAGCTTGGGGGACAGGGTCGGCACCGGGGAG.

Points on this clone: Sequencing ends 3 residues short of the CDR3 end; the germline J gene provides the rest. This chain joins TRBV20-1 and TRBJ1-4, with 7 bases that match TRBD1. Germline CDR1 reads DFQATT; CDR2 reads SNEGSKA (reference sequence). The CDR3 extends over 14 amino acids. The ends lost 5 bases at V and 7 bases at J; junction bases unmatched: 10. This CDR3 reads CSAYPGQKGEKLFF. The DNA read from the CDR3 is TGCAGTGCTTATCCGGGACAGAAAGGTGAAAAA.

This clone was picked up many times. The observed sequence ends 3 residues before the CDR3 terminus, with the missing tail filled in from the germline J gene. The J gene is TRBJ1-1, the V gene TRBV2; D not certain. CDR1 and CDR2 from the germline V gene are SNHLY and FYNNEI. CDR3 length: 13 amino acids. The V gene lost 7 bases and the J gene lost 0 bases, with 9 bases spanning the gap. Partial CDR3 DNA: TGTGCCAGCATGCAGACTATGAACACTGAA. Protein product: CASMQTMNTE. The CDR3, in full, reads CASMQTMNTEAFF.

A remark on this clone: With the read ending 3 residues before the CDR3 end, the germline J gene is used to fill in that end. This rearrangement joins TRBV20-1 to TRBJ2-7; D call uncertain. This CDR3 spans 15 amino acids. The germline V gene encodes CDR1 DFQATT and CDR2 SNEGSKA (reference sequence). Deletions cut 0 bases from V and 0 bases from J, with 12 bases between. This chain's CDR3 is CSARDFQDNSYEQYF. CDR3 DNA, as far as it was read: TGCAGTGCTAGAGATTTTCAGGATAACTCCTACGAG.